The 5 T cell receptor beta chains below come from one sample, sequenced in a study of T cell responses to AZD1222 COVID-19 vaccine. Repertoires were generated with immunoSEQ multiplex PCR, while TCRdb's copy carries only in-frame clones and drops some. Found here are more than 150,000 clones, 85% to 90% of them singletons; the top ten hold under 7.5%. The input for sequencing was peripheral blood, taken on day 0 of AZD1222 vaccination. The receptor source for this set is an adult in good health.

This chain joins TRBV12-5 and TRBJ2-1; 7 bases fit TRBD1. Unmatched junction bases numbered 17, after V lost 2 bases and J lost 7 bases. The CDR3 loop spans 18 amino acids. Per the germline V gene, CDR1 is LGHNT and CDR2 is FRNRAP. The CDR3 sequence: CASGLSSSSHGTANEQFF. The CDR3, as DNA: TGTGCTAGTGGTTTGTCCTCATCCTCCCACGGGACAGCTAATGAGCAGTTCTTC.

The chain links TRBV5-1 to TRBJ1-3; 10 bases align to TRBD1. Germline CDR1 SGHRS, CDR2 YFSETQ. This CDR3 region has 17 residues. J gave up 4 bases and V 4 bases, and 11 bases lay outside the gene matches. As DNA, the CDR3 is TGCGCCAGCAGCGCTGCCCGGGACAGGGGAGCGGGAAACACCATATATTTT. It translates to CASSAARDRGAGNTIYF.

This clone has only one observation. This chain links TRBV11-2 with TRBJ1-3, with D tentatively TRBD1 (6 bases). CDR3 size: 14 residues. CDR1 SGHAT and CDR2 FQNNGV come from the germline V gene. Trimming took 4 bases from V and 3 from J, leaving 10 bases between them. The CDR3 DNA follows: TGTGCCAGCAGCTACGGACAGATTGGAAACACCATATATTTT. Translated, it gives CASSYGQIGNTIYF. Variable domain in full (rest from reference TRBV11-2 and TRBJ1-3): EAGVAQSPRYKIIEKRQSVAFWCNPISGHATLYWYQQILGQGPKLLIQFQNNGVVDDSQLPKDRFSAERLKGVDSTLKIQPAKLEDSAVYLCASSYGQIGNTIYFGEGSWLTVV.

The chain combines TRBV6-6 with TRBJ1-6; no reliable D call. Trimming took off 5 bases at V and 4 bases at J, with 9 bases between the two ends. Germline CDR1 reads MNHNY; CDR2 reads SVGAGI (reference sequence). The CDR3 contains 14 residues. This CDR3 reads CASSTQVYNSPLHF. In DNA form, the CDR3 reads TGTGCCAGCAGTACCCAGGTGTATAATTCACCCCTCCACTTT.

The rearrangement links TRBV19 to TRBJ2-3; either TRBD1 or TRBD2 may supply D (5 bases each). V was trimmed by 3 bases and J by 0 bases, leaving 13 bases between them. The CDR3 is 16 residues long. Germline V gene lookup returns CDR1 LNHDA and CDR2 SQIVND (reference sequence). DNA for the CDR3: TGTGCCAGTAGTATCCAGGGACCCTCCAGCACAGATACGCAGTATTTT. The encoded protein is CASSIQGPSSTDTQYF. The full variable domain, in which reference TRBV19 and TRBJ2-3 provide the parts outside the CDR3, is DGGITQSPKYLFRKEGQNVTLSCEQNLNHDAMYWYRQDPGQGLRLIYYSQIVNDFQKGDIAEGYSVSREKKESFPLTVTSAQKNPTAFYLCASSIQGPSSTDTQYFGPGTRLTVL.